The 3 T cell receptor beta chains given below trace back to one sample, sequenced in a study of a mutant IDH1 vaccine in newly diagnosed glioma (dated by TCRdb to 2020 to 2023). The library came from the immunoSEQ multiplex PCR assay. The clones in this table, taken by TCRdb from immuneACCESS, are in-frame only. Not every clone is retained; where verified, under half of the shortfall comes from an unresolved V gene, and the cause of the rest is unknown. Present in this sample are roughly 99,000 clones, approximately 90% of which were seen just once. The top ten clonotypes cover under 0.7% of the sample. Read against the paper, the sample's time point label means: baseline, week 1 (first vaccination visit). The treatment or condition tag for this specimen amounts to: pre-vaccination baseline after standard-of-care therapy. The sample consisted of PBMCs, taken from a glioma patient treated with radiotherapy, temozolomide or both. The receptors originated from a woman aged 45-59 years with glioma.

The chain employs TRBV7-2 and TRBJ2-7, with 7 bases that match TRBD1. CDR3 size: 13 residues. The V gene end was trimmed by 5 bases and the J gene end by 3 bases; junction bases not matched to a gene: 4. CDR1 is SGHTA, CDR2 FQGNSA, per germline. In DNA, the CDR3 is TGTGCCAGCAGCAAGGGACAGCTCTACGAGCAGTACTTC. It specifies CASSKGQLYEQYF.

V gene TRBV7-3 combines with J gene TRBJ1-1; D possibly corresponds to TRBD1 (6 bases). Germline CDR1 is SGHTA and CDR2 is FQGTGA. V shed 5 bases and J shed 5 bases, with 15 bases lying between them. The CDR3 covers 14 residues. CDR3 region: CASSPQGWWTEAFF. In DNA, the CDR3 is TGTGCCAGCAGCCCACAGGGCTGGTGGACTGAAGCTTTCTTT.

The rearrangement uses TRBV7-6 and TRBJ2-3; a weak D match, TRBD2 (6 bases). V gave up 2 bases and J gave up 4 bases, with 13 bases separating them. The CDR3 has 15 residues. Germline-derived CDR1 and CDR2 are SGHVS and FNYEAQ. The CDR3 region is CASSLNGGLADTQYF. In nucleotides, the CDR3 is TGTGCCAGCAGCTTAAACGGGGGTTTGGCAGATACGCAGTATTTT.